This TCR beta chain came from a study of cytomegalovirus exposure and HLA in healthy donors. About the study: From some 190 million T cells, an earlier analysis saw approximately 110 million unique TCR beta sequences. The Caucasian-associated ancestry cluster contained about four fifths of the approximately 400 genotyped donors. General study results and limits: Through in vitro validation, a few CMV-associated chains were shown to be specific for CMV antigens. A later analysis found TCR association rates differed by HLA locus, highest for DRB1 and lowest for HLA-C.

Primers for the PCR totalled 60 Vbeta and 13 Jbeta. Generated by immunoSEQ multiplex PCR, the TCRdb table keeps only in-frame clones and is missing some. The sample carries around 230,000 clones, roughly 73% recorded once. Germline lookup yields CDR1 LNHDA and CDR2 SQIVND (reference sequence). J was trimmed by 3 bases and V by 3 bases; bases with no gene match: 9. The CDR3 sequence is 17 residues long. Comments on this clone: Its antigen is as yet unknown.

V gene TRBV19 combines with J gene TRBJ2-5, with 11 bases lining up with TRBD1. This receptor was taken from a boy aged 5 to 17 in good health and CMV-seronegative. Sequences were obtained from PBMCs. The CDR3 DNA follows: TGTGCCAGTAGTATGGGCGGACAGGGGGCGAGTAAAGAGACCCAGTACTTC. This gives the protein CASSMGGQGASKETQYF.